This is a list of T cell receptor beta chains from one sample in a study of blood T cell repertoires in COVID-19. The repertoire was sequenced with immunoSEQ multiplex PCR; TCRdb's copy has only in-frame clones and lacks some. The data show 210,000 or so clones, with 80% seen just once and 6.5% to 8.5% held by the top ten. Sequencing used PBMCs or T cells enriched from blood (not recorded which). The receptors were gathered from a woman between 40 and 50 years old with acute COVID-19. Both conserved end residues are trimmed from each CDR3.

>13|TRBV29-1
SVEEGGSGQETQY
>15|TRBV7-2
ASSSLGGANSNQPQH
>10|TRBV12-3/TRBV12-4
ASTKAGNEQF
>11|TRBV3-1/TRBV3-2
ASSQVPQVEQF
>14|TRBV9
ASSYLNEAMNTEAF
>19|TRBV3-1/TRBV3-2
ASSQETTSGGIERATDTQY
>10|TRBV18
ASSPFSDTQY
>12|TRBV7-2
ASSSRLAEETQY
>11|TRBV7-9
ASSSRGLETQY
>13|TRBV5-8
ASNRGRRLSDGYT
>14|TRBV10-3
AISESLSETGNEQF
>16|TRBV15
ATSRDGGQGASGNTIY
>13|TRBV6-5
ASSYERGGRGEQF
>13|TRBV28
ASSFFRGRNSPLH
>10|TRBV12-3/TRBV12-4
ASTAGGGEQY
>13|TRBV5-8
ASTMDRGRWTEAF
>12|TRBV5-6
ASSRTGKYNEQF
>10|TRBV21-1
ASSLRTHEAF
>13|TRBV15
ATSRGGQLDYGYT
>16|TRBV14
ASSQRSAGSLLTGELF
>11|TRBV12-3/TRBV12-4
ASRTGGNTEAF
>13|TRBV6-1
ASSDTGGPGNTIY
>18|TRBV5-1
ASSLELRLAGGSSTDTQY
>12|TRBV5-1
ASSFRGRTDTQY
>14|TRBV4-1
ASSQDRAGSYNEQF
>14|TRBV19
ASSTNRGFNTGELF
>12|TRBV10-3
AISASGSTDTQY
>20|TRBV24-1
ATSDLVKSGTSGGGSYNEQF
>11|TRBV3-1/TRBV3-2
ASSQGSRTEAF
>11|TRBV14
ASSEDVLSRAF
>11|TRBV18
ASSPPFGQGYT
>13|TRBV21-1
ASNPTGEGTGELF
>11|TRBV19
ASSIVSGNEQF
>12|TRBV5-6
ASSLVGVGSEQY
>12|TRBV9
ASARAGGGPEAF
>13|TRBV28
ASSFPGFQAYEQY
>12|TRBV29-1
SVDRGPNTGELF
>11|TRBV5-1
ASSLRPGWNYT
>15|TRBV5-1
ASSFAGTSGMYNEQF
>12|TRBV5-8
ASSLRTGRPEAF
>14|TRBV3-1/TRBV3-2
ASSQAVGGAGGELF
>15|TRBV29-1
SVGLGTRMSVSYEQY
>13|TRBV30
AWSVRGAVGHTQY